This entry describes one T cell receptor (beta chain). If no ophthalmopathy progression occurred within 18 months, Graves' hyperthyroidism was stable. This CDR3 has 15 amino acids. V was pared by 6 bases and J by 3 bases, with 11 bases of the junction left unmatched. Germline V gives CDR1 SGHRS, CDR2 YFSETQ. The data stem from a study of T cells in Graves' hyperthyroidism and ophthalmopathy. Amplification yielded TCR beta CDR3 regions, with RNA transcripts as the source. An initial round of RT-PCR targeting the TCR CDR3 relied on the HTBI primer set. One entry per CDR3 protein, called by TCRdb with MiXCR from the multiplex PCR reads. The data show 350,000 to 400,000 distinct CDR3 sequences, 11% to 15% seen once.

The material sequenced was blood. The V and J genes are TRBV5-1 and TRBJ2-7; 8 positions match TRBD1. This receptor was obtained from a woman between 55 and 75 years old with Graves' hyperthyroidism. The CDR3 is CASTQSGGTGYEQYF. As DNA, the CDR3 is TGCGCCAGCACTCAATCAGGGGGGACAGGCTACGAGCAGTACTTC.